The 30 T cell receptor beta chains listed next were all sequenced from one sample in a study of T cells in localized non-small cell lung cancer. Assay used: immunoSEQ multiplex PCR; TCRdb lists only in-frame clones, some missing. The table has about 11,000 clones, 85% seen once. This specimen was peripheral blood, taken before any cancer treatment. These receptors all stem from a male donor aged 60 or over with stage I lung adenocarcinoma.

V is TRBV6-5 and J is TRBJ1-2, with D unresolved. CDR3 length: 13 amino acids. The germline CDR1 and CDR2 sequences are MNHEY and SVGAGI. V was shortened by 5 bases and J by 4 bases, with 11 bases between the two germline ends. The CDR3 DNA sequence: TGTGCCAGCAGTGCCGAGGGATTCTATGGCTACACCTTC. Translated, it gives CASSAEGFYGYTF.

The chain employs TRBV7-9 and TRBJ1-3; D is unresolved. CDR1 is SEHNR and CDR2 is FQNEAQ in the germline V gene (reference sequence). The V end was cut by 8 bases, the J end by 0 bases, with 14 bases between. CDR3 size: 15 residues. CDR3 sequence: CASQTKRASGNTIYF. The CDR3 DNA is TGTGCCAGCCAAACAAAAAGGGCCTCTGGAAACACCATATATTTT.

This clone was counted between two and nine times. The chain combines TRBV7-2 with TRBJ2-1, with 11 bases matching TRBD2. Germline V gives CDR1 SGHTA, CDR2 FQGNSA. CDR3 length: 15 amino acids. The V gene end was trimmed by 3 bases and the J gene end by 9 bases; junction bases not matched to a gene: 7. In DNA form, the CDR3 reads TGTGCCAGCAGCTTTGCTAGCGGGGGGCAGGGTGAGCAGTTCTTC. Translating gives CASSFASGGQGEQFF.

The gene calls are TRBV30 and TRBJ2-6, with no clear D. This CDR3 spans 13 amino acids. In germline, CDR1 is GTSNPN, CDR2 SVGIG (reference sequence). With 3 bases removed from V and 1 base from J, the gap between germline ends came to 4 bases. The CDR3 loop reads CAWRFSGANVLTF. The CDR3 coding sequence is TGTGCCTGGAGGTTTTCTGGGGCCAACGTCCTGACTTTC.

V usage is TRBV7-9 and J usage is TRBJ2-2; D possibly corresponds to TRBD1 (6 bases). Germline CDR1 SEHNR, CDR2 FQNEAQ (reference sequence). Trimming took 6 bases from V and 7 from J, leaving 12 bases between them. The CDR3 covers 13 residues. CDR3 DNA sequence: TGTGCCAGCAGACGGACAGATGGCGGGGAGCTGTTTTTT. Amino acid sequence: CASRRTDGGELFF.

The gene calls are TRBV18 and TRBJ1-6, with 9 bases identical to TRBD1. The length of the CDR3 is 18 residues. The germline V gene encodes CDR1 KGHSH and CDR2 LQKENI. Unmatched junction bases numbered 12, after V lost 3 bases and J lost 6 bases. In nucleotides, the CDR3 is TGTGCCAGCTCACCGGGACAGGGAACGGGAATTAGTAATTCACCCCTCCACTTT. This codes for CASSPGQGTGISNSPLHF.

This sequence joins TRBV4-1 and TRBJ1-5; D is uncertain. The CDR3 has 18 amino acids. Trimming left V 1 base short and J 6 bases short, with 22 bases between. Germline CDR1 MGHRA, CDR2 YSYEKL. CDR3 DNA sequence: TGCGCCAGCAGCCAAGTTGTTGGTCAGGCCGATTTGGGTCAGCCCCAGCATTTT. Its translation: CASSQVVGQADLGQPQHF.

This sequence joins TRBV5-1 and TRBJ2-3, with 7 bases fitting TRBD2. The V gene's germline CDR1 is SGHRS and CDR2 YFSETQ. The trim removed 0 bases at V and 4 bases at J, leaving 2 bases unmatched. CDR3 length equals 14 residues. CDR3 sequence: CASSLGLAADTQYF. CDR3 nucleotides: TGCGCCAGCAGCTTGGGACTAGCTGCAGATACGCAGTATTTT.

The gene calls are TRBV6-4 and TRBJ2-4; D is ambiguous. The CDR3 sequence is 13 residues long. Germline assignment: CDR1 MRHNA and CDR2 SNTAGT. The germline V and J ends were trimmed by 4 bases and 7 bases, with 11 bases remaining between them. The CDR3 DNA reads TGTGCCAGCAGTGCTGGCTTGGGGAACATTCAGTACTTC. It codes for CASSAGLGNIQYF.

CDR3 sequence reads: CASSGQPNTEAFF. CDR3 nucleotides: TGTGCCAGCAGCGGACAGCCTAACACTGAAGCTTTCTTT. The J gene is TRBJ1-1, the V gene TRBV2; possibly TRBD1 for D (6 bases). The CDR3 spans 13 residues. The V end was cut by 6 bases, the J end by 2 bases, with 10 bases between. CDR1 and CDR2 from the germline V gene are SNHLY and FYNNEI.

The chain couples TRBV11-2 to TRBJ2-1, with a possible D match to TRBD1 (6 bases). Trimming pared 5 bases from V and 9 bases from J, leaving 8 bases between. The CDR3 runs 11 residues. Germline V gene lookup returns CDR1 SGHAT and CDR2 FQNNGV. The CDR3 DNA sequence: TGTGCCAGCAGCCGAGGGGGTGAGCAGTTCTTC. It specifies CASSRGGEQFF.

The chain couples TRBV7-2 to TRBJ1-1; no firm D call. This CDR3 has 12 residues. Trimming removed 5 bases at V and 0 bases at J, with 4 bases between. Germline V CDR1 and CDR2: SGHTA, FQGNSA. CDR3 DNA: TGTGCCAGCAGCCCTATGAACACTGAAGCTTTCTTT. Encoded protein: CASSPMNTEAFF. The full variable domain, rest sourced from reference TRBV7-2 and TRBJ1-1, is GAGVSQSPSNKVTEKGKDVELRCDPISGHTALYWYRQSLGQGLEFLIYFQGNSAPDKSGLPSDRFSAERTGGSVSTLTIQRTQQEDSAVYLCASSPMNTEAFFGQGTRLTVV.

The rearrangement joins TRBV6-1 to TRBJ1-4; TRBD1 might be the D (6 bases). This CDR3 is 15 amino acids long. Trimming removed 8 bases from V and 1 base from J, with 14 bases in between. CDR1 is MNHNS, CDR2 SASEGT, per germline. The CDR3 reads CASSTGWGTNEKLFF. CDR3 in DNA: TGTGCCAGCTCGACAGGATGGGGAACTAATGAAAAACTGTTTTTT.

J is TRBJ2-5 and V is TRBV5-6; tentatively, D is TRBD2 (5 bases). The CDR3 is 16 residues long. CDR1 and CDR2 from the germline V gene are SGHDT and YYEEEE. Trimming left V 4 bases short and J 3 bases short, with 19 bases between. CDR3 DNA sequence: TGTGCCAGCAGCACTGGAAAAGGAGCGGCCGAAGAGACCCAGTACTTC. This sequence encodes CASSTGKGAAEETQYF.

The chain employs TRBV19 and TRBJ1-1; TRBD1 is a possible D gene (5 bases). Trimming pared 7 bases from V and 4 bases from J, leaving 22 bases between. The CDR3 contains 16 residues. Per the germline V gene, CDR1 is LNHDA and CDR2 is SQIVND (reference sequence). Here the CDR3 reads CASTRERGEASTEAFF. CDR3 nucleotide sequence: TGTGCCAGTACCCGCGAGCGGGGGGAGGCGAGCACTGAAGCTTTCTTT. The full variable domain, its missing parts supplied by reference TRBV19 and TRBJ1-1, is DGGITQSPKYLFRKEGQNVTLSCEQNLNHDAMYWYRQDPGQGLRLIYYSQIVNDFQKGDIAEGYSVSREKKESFPLTVTSAQKNPTAFYLCASTRERGEASTEAFFGQGTRLTVV.

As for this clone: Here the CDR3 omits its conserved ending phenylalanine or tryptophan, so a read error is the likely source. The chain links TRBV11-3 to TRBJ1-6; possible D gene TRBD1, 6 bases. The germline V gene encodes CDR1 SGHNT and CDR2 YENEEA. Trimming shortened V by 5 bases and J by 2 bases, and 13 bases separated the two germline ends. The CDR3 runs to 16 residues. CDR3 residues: CASSPRGGPYNSPLHL. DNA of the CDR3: TGTGCCAGCAGCCCCCGGGGGGGGCCCTATAATTCACCCCTCCACCTT.

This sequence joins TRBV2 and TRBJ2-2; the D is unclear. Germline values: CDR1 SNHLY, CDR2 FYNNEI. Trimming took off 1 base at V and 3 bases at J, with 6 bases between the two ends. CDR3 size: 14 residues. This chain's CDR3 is CASSEGPHTGELFF. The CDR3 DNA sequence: TGTGCCAGCAGTGAAGGGCCTCACACCGGGGAGCTGTTTTTT.

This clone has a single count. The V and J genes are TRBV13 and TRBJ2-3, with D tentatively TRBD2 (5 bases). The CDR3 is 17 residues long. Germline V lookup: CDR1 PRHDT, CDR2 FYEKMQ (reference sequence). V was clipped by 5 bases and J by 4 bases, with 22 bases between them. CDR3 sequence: CASSPTTIATQADTQYF. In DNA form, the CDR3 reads TGTGCCAGCAGCCCAACGACAATAGCGACCCAGGCAGATACGCAGTATTTT.

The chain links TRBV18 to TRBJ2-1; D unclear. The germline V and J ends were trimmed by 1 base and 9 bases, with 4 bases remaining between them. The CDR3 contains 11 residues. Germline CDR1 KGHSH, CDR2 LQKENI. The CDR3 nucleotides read TGTGCCAGCTCACCACAGGTTGAGCAGTTCTTC. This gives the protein CASSPQVEQFF.

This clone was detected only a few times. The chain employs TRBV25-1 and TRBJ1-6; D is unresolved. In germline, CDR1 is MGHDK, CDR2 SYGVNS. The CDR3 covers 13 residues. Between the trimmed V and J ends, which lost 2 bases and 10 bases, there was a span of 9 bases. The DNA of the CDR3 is TGTGCCAGCAGTGAAGGACCCTCCTCACCCCTCCACTTT. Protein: CASSEGPSSPLHF.

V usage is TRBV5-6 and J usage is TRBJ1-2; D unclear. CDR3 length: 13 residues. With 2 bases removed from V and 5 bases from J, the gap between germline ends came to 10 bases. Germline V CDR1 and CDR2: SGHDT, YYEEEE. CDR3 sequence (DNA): TGTGCCAGCAGCTTTGGGCAGAATTATGGCTACACCTTC. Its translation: CASSFGQNYGYTF.

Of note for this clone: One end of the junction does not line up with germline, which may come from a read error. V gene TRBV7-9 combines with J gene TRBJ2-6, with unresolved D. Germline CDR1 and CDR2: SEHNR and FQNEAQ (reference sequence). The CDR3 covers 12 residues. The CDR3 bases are TGTGCCAGCAGCTTTGAGCGTCGAGGCTTGTCTTTC. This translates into CASSFERRGLSF.

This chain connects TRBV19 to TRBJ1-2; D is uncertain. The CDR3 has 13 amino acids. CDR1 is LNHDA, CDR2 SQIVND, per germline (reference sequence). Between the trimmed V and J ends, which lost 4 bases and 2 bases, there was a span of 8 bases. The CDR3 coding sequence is TGTGCCAGTAGTACCCGCAGGAACTATGGCTACACCTTC. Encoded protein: CASSTRRNYGYTF.

The CDR3: CASSPGDRSYEQYF. The CDR3 nucleotides read TGCGCCAGCAGCCCTGGGGACAGGTCCTACGAGCAGTACTTC. The chain carries TRBV4-3 and TRBJ2-7; the match to TRBD1 covers 8 bases. Germline trimming cut 4 bases from V and 1 base from J; bases unmatched to any gene: 3. The CDR3 contains 14 residues. Germline V gene data show CDR1 as LGHNA and CDR2 as YSLEER.

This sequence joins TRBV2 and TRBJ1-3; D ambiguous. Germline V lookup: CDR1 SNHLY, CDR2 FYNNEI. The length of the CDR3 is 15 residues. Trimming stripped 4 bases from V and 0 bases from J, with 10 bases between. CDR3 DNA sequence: TGTGCCAGCAGTGGGTCCTTCAACTCTGGAAACACCATATATTTT. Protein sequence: CASSGSFNSGNTIYF.

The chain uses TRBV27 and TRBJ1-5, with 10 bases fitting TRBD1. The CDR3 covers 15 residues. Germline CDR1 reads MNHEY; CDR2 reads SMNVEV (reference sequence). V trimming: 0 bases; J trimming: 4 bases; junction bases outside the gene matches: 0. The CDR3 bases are TGTGCCAGCAGTTTATCGGGACAGGGGAATCAGCCCCAGCATTTT. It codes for CASSLSGQGNQPQHF.

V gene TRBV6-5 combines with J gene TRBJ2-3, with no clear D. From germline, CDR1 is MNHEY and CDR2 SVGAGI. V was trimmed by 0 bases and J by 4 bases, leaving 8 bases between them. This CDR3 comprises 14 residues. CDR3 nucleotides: TGTGCCAGCAGTTACTCGCCACGGGCAGATACGCAGTATTTT. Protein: CASSYSPRADTQYF.

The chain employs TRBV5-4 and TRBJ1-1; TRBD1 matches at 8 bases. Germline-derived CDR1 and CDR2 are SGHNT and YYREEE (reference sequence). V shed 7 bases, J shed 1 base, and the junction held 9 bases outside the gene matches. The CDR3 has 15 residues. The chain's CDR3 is CASRLQGARNTEAFF. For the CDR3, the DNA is TGTGCCAGCCGTCTTCAGGGGGCGCGGAACACTGAAGCTTTCTTT.

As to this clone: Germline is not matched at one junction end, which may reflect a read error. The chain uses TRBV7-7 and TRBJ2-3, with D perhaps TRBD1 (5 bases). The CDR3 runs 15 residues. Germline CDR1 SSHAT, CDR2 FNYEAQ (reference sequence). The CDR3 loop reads CASSDRPQGEDTQYF. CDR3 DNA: TGTGCTAGCAGCGACAGACCCCAGGGCGAAGATACGCAGTATTTT. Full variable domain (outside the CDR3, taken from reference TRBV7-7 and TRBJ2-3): GAGVSQSPRYKVTKRGQDVTLRCDPISSHATLYWYQQALGQGPEFLTYFNYEAQPDKSGLPSDRFSAERPEGSISTLTIQRTEQRDSAMYRCASSDRPQGEDTQYFGPGTRLTVL.

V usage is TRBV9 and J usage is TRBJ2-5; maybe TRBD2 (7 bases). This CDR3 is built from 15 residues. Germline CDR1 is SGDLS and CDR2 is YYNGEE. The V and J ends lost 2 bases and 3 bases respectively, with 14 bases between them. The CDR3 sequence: CASSVIRGGEETQYF. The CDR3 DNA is TGTGCCAGCAGCGTCATAAGGGGGGGTGAAGAGACCCAGTACTTC.